This is a list of T cell receptor beta chains from one sample in a study of technical replicates of blood from several donors. The table came from immunoSEQ multiplex PCR; TCRdb's copy has only in-frame clones and leaves some out. The data hold about 90,000 clones, with 80% to 95% observed a single time. Sequenced material: T cells isolated from PBMCs. All receptors come from a human donor in good health. Each CDR3 is given with its conserved first and last residue. A D gene is named only where the DNA matches it firmly. Rows give clone size only sometimes, using once, few, many, or a class for an expanded clone.

d_gene | abundance | j_gene | len | v_gene | CDR3nt | CDR3aa
TRBD1 | . | TRBJ1-4 | 17 | TRBV19 | TGTGCCTCTTCTAAGGGGACAGGGGGAGTCACTAATGAAAAACTGTTTTTT | CASSKGTGGVTNEKLFF
TRBD1 | few | TRBJ2-7 | 15 | TRBV4-1 | TGCGCCAGCAGCCTTCCGGGACAGGGTACCTACGAGCAGTACTTC | CASSLPGQGTYEQYF
TRBD1 | . | TRBJ1-1 | 13 | TRBV5-1 | TGCGCCAGCCGACAGGGCGCGAACACTGAAGCTTTCTTT | CASRQGANTEAFF
. | . | TRBJ2-2 | 13 | TRBV6-1 | TGTGCCAGCACTGTACGGAGGGACGGGGAGCTGTTTTTT | CASTVRRDGELFF
TRBD1 | once | TRBJ1-2 | 18 | TRBV15 | TGTGCCACCAGCAGAGTCCCCTCACAGGGGGCGAGGAGGCATCGCTACACCTTC | CATSRVPSQGARRHRYTF
TRBD2 | . | TRBJ2-5 | 16 | TRBV4-1 | TGCGCCAGCAGCCACCGGACTAGCCGAAAACAAGAGACCCAGTACTTC | CASSHRTSRKQETQYF
TRBD2 | . | TRBJ2-5 | 15 | TRBV4-1 | TGCGCCAGCAGCCAAGGTGGGAGGGCCCGTGAGACCCAGTACTTC | CASSQGGRARETQYF
TRBD1 | . | TRBJ1-2 | 13 | TRBV13 | TGTGCCAGCAGCCTCGACAGGGGCTATGGCTACACCTTC | CASSLDRGYGYTF
. | . | TRBJ2-1 | 11 | TRBV7-9 | TGTGCCAGCAGCCAGGGGAATGAGCAGTTCTTC | CASSQGNEQFF
TRBD1 | . | TRBJ1-1 | 15 | TRBV15 | TGTGCCACCAGCAGAGGACAGGGATTTAACACTGAAGCTTTCTTT | CATSRGQGFNTEAFF
. | . | TRBJ1-2 | 14 | TRBV2 | TGTGCCAGCACGGGTACAGGGACTAACTATGGCTACACCTTC | CASTGTGTNYGYTF
. | . | TRBJ2-2 | 14 | TRBV6-6 | TGTGCCAGCAGTTTTCTACTAGGCCCCGGGGAGCTGTTTTTT | CASSFLLGPGELFF
. | . | TRBJ2-1 | 15 | TRBV5-4 | TGTGCCAGCAGCCCTGCGGTTTTGTCCTACAATGAGCAGTTCTTC | CASSPAVLSYNEQFF
. | . | TRBJ2-2 | 14 | TRBV5-1 | TGCGCCAGCAGCTTGGGACAGAACACCGGGGAGCTGTTTTTT | CASSLGQNTGELFF
. | . | TRBJ2-1 | 14 | TRBV6-5 | TGTGCCAGCAAACTCGTTAGTCACTACAATGAGCAGTTCTTC | CASKLVSHYNEQFF
TRBD2 | . | TRBJ2-5 | 18 | TRBV4-1 | TGCGCCAGCAGCCAAGAAGGTAGCGGGGGGGCGAGGTCAGAGACCCAGTACTTC | CASSQEGSGGARSETQYF
. | . | TRBJ1-1 | 16 | TRBV5-1 | TGCGCCAGCAGCTTGGTATGGGGGCGGGCGAACACTGAAGCTTTCTTT | CASSLVWGRANTEAFF
. | . | TRBJ2-5 | 14 | TRBV28 | TGTGCCAGCAGTTCAAGGGGGATCCAAGAGACCCAGTACTTC | CASSSRGIQETQYF